These 9 T cell receptor beta chains share one sample of origin, sequenced in a study of naive and memory T cell subsets. The beta constant-region primer was an equimolar mix of two oligonucleotides covering TRBC1 and TRBC2. The ligated cDNA underwent four PCR rounds using SP2 and nested alpha and beta constant-region primers. TCRdb re-derived calls from the UMI-ligation and nested PCR reads in MiXCR, one entry per CDR3 protein. The profile shows 130,000 or so distinct CDR3 sequences, 30% to 45% of them singletons. Material for sequencing was central memory CD4+ T cells from blood. Receptors were obtained from a human donor in good health.

The chain joins TRBV19 to TRBJ1-5, with D maybe TRBD1 (6 bases). The CDR3 consists of 16 residues. CDR1 is LNHDA, CDR2 SQIVND, per germline (reference sequence). With 5 bases removed from V and 1 base from J, the gap between germline ends came to 15 bases. This CDR3 is CASSDRGGLSNQPQHF. In DNA form, the CDR3 reads TGTGCCAGTAGTGATAGAGGGGGATTGAGCAATCAGCCCCAGCATTTT.

The chain is built from TRBV5-5 and TRBJ1-5, with 7 bases that match TRBD1. Trimming cost V 0 bases and J 1 base; bases outside gene matches: 7. Germline CDR1 is SGHKS and CDR2 is YYEKEE (reference sequence). The CDR3 has 17 amino acids. Here the CDR3 reads CASSLVFAQGSNQPQHF. The CDR3 DNA reads as TGTGCCAGCAGCTTGGTTTTCGCACAGGGGAGCAATCAGCCCCAGCATTTT.

This clonotype was recorded a few times. V is TRBV9 and J is TRBJ2-1; D is uncertain. The CDR3 is 14 amino acids. Germline V CDR1 and CDR2: SGDLS, YYNGEE. Trimming cost V 0 bases and J 9 bases, with 13 bases left between them. CDR3 bases: TGTGCCAGCAGCGTAGGACCAGAAGTGAGTGAGCAGTTCTTC. Amino acids: CASSVGPEVSEQFF.

The chain carries TRBV7-8 and TRBJ2-3; the match to TRBD2 covers 8 bases. The CDR3 is 16 amino acids. The trim removed 2 bases at V and 0 bases at J, leaving 4 bases unmatched. The V gene's germline CDR1 is SGHVS and CDR2 FQNEAQ. CDR3 nucleotide sequence: TGTGCCAGCAGCTTACCCACTAGCGGTAGCACAGATACGCAGTATTTT. This gives the protein CASSLPTSGSTDTQYF.

The chain uses TRBV18 and TRBJ2-1, with a possible D match to TRBD2 (5 bases). This CDR3 is built from 16 residues. Per the germline V gene, CDR1 is KGHSH and CDR2 is LQKENI. Trimming pared 6 bases from V and 0 bases from J, leaving 15 bases between. CDR3 sequence reads: CASSLPSSSSYNEQFF. In DNA form, the CDR3 reads TGTGCCAGCTCGCTCCCTAGCAGCAGCTCCTACAATGAGCAGTTCTTC. The variable domain in full, completed from reference TRBV18 and TRBJ2-1, reads NAGVMQNPRHLVRRRGQEARLRCSPMKGHSHVYWYRQLPEEGLKFMVYLQKENIIDESGMPKERFSAEFPKEGPSILRIQQVVRGDSAAYFCASSLPSSSSYNEQFFGPGTRLTVL.

In this sample, this clonotype turned up many times. This chain connects TRBV5-6 to TRBJ2-1; 11 bases are a match to TRBD2. V was clipped by 4 bases and J by 10 bases; unmatched bases: 7. The CDR3 totals 14 residues. Germline CDR1 and CDR2: SGHDT and YYEEEE. CDR3 sequence (DNA): TGTGCCAGCAGCGGGACTAGCGGCATCTTGGAGCAGTTCTTC. Translation: CASSGTSGILEQFF. Combining the CDR3 with reference TRBV5-6 and TRBJ2-1 gives the whole variable domain DAGVTQSPTHLIKTRGQQVTLRCSPKSGHDTVSWYQQALGQGPQFIFQYYEEEERQRGNFPDRFSGHQFPNYSSELNVNALLLGDSALYLCASSGTSGILEQFFGPGTRLTVL.

V and J are TRBV7-2 and TRBJ2-1; maybe TRBD1 (6 bases). The CDR3 runs 14 residues. V gave up 6 bases and J gave up 2 bases, with 11 bases separating them. Per germline, CDR1 SGHTA and CDR2 FQGNSA. CDR3 sequence reads: CASSFDRTYNEQFF. For the CDR3, the DNA is TGTGCCAGCAGTTTTGACAGGACCTACAATGAGCAGTTCTTC.

The V and J genes are TRBV28 and TRBJ2-1, with 10 bases fitting TRBD2. This CDR3 spans 14 amino acids. The junction had 2 bases not matched to a gene; V was cut back by 6 bases and J by 3 bases. Germline-derived CDR1 and CDR2 are MDHEN and SYDVKM. CDR3 sequence (DNA): TGTGCCAGCAGAGGGACTAGCGACTACAATGAGCAGTTCTTC. Its protein product is CASRGTSDYNEQFF.

This clonotype was seen many times. The V gene is TRBV28, the J gene TRBJ2-3, with D hard to call. CDR3 length: 11 residues. The germline gives CDR1 MDHEN, CDR2 SYDVKM. The ends were cut back, 4 bases at V and 4 bases at J, with 3 bases in the middle. The DNA for the CDR3 is TGTGCCAGCAGTTCCGCAGATACGCAGTATTTT. It specifies CASSSADTQYF.